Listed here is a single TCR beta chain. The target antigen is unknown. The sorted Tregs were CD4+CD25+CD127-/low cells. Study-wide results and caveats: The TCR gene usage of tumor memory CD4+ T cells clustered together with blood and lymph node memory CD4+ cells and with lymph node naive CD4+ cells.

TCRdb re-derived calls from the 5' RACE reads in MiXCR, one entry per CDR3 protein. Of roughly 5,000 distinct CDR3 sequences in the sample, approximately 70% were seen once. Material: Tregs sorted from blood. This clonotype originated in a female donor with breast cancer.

The CDR3 here is CASSPRSHQGPASDSYEQYF. In DNA form, the CDR3 reads TGTGCCAGCAGCCCCCGGTCCCATCAGGGGCCGGCTTCAGACTCCTACGAGCAGTACTTC. The chain joins TRBV21-1 to TRBJ2-7; the table's D call, TRBD1, was not checked against the DNA. TRBV21-1 has pseudogene status. The CDR3 spans 20 residues.